These T cell receptor beta chains were read from a single sample in a study of immune cell composition in non-small cell lung cancer. TCRdb's table, derived via immunoSEQ multiplex PCR, lists solely in-frame clones and lacks some. Of 2,000 or so clones listed, about 62% are singletons. Specimen: non-adjacent lung tissue. The receptors were gathered from a human donor with non-small cell lung cancer. Both conserved end residues are trimmed from each CDR3. Each record gives: V gene, J gene, CDR3 protein.

v_gene: TRBV27
j_gene: TRBJ2-5
CDR3aa: ASSPRDYQETQY

v_gene: TRBV23-1
j_gene: TRBJ1-5
CDR3aa: ASRGESISNQPQH

v_gene: TRBV2
j_gene: TRBJ2-7
CDR3aa: ASMEDRATYEQY

v_gene: TRBV28
j_gene: TRBJ2-2
CDR3aa: ASSPGLARTGELF

v_gene: TRBV13
j_gene: TRBJ2-6
CDR3aa: ASSFLSGANVLT

v_gene: TRBV4-3
j_gene: TRBJ2-1
CDR3aa: ASSQRTSGRYNEQF

v_gene: TRBV4-3
j_gene: TRBJ2-7
CDR3aa: ASSPETGVGSYEQY

v_gene: TRBV7-6
j_gene: TRBJ2-1
CDR3aa: ASSLAPAGHYNEQF

v_gene: TRBV2
j_gene: TRBJ1-2
CDR3aa: ASSAKGDYGYT

v_gene: TRBV5-1
j_gene: TRBJ1-2
CDR3aa: ASSLAGGGDYGYT

v_gene: TRBV14
j_gene: TRBJ2-7
CDR3aa: ASSQDTGDYSYEQY

v_gene: TRBV19
j_gene: TRBJ2-1
CDR3aa: ASSISGGAGAYNEQF

v_gene: TRBV29-1
j_gene: TRBJ2-2
CDR3aa: SVEDRRGGVYTGELF

v_gene: TRBV12-5
j_gene: TRBJ2-4
CDR3aa: ASGNAPALDRAGGIQY

v_gene: TRBV7-6
j_gene: TRBJ1-1
CDR3aa: ASSLRGRTEAF

v_gene: TRBV11-2
j_gene: TRBJ1-4
CDR3aa: ASSLEGLNEKLF

v_gene: TRBV19
j_gene: TRBJ2-3
CDR3aa: ARSGLAGADTQY

v_gene: TRBV6-5
j_gene: TRBJ1-5
CDR3aa: ASSLTGVQPQH

v_gene: TRBV6-1
j_gene: TRBJ1-1
CDR3aa: ASSSAGLGAEAF

v_gene: TRBV9
j_gene: TRBJ2-1
CDR3aa: ASSGTGDNEQF

v_gene: TRBV5-1
j_gene: TRBJ1-2
CDR3aa: ASSTGTDYGYT

v_gene: TRBV12-5
j_gene: TRBJ2-1
CDR3aa: ASAPGQAYNEQF

v_gene: TRBV28
j_gene: TRBJ2-7
CDR3aa: ATQREAPYNGEQY

v_gene: TRBV5-4
j_gene: TRBJ1-2
CDR3aa: ASSSYSSGLGNYGYT

v_gene: TRBV5-1
j_gene: TRBJ2-2
CDR3aa: ASSTQGIGELF

v_gene: TRBV29-1
j_gene: TRBJ2-1
CDR3aa: SAEGLAGVRSYNEQF

v_gene: TRBV19
j_gene: TRBJ2-1
CDR3aa: ASNNPGVVQF

v_gene: TRBV28
j_gene: TRBJ1-1
CDR3aa: ASSSPGQGLSTEAF

v_gene: TRBV7-2
j_gene: TRBJ2-5
CDR3aa: ASSNNRGEQETQY

v_gene: TRBV13
j_gene: TRBJ1-6
CDR3aa: ASSLDRGGDSPLH

v_gene: TRBV7-3
j_gene: TRBJ2-5
CDR3aa: ASSLTAGGGETQY

v_gene: TRBV9
j_gene: TRBJ2-2
CDR3aa: ASSVRGGAGELF

v_gene: TRBV5-6
j_gene: TRBJ2-7
CDR3aa: ASSLNRDHEQY

v_gene: TRBV4-2
j_gene: TRBJ1-5
CDR3aa: ASSPLTGNQPQH

v_gene: TRBV13
j_gene: TRBJ1-2
CDR3aa: ASSYDRDYGYT

v_gene: TRBV13
j_gene: TRBJ2-7
CDR3aa: ASSLEAGGYEQY